These 24 T cell receptor beta chains came from one sample sequenced in a study of neurological immune-mediated disorders. Each CDR3 protein gets one entry after TCRdb re-called the 5' RACE reads with MiXCR. The sample consists of some 95,000 distinct CDR3 sequences, 3% to 4.5% of them appearing once. Sequences were obtained from PBMCs. The source is a woman between 18 and 30 years old with multiple sclerosis.

The chain employs TRBV4-3 and TRBJ2-6; TRBD2 agrees at 12 bases. The CDR3 has 20 residues. Germline CDR1 reads LGHNA; CDR2 reads YSLEER. The V and J ends lost 5 bases and 2 bases, in that order; junction bases with no gene match: 13. The CDR3 here is CASSTRLTSGRGTGANVLTF. DNA for the CDR3: TGCGCCAGCAGCACAAGATTGACTAGCGGGAGAGGTACTGGGGCCAACGTCCTGACTTTC.

In this sample, this clonotype turned up many times. This chain links TRBV12-3 or TRBV12-4 with TRBJ2-3; TRBD2 aligns across 10 bases. After removal of 6 bases from V and 5 bases from J, the junction contained 8 bases not matched to a gene. There are 15 residues in the CDR3. DNA for the CDR3: TGTGCCAGCAGCTTGAGCGGGGGGGCCTTAGATACGCAGTATTTT. It specifies CASSLSGGALDTQYF.

Many counts were recorded for this clonotype. The V call is TRBV5-6, the J call TRBJ2-5; 11 bases fit TRBD2. Trimming took 3 bases from V and 9 from J; bases not matched to a gene: 4. CDR1 and CDR2 (germline): SGHDT, YYEEEE. The length of the CDR3 is 13 residues. This CDR3 is CASSSSTSGAQYF. In DNA form, the CDR3 reads TGTGCCAGCAGCTCTTCGACTAGCGGGGCCCAGTACTTC.

At least ten counts were recorded for this clonotype. This chain links TRBV11-2 with TRBJ2-2; 8 bases align to TRBD2. The junction had 8 bases not matched to a gene; V was cut back by 4 bases and J by 7 bases. This CDR3 has 15 amino acids. Germline CDR1 reads SGHAT; CDR2 reads FQNNGV. The CDR3 here is CASSSGLARVGELFF. Written as DNA, the CDR3 is TGTGCCAGCAGCTCCGGACTAGCTAGGGTCGGGGAGCTGTTTTTT.

This clonotype was found many times. In DNA form, the CDR3 reads TGCGCCGCCAGGACAGGGTACACCGGGGAGCTGTTTTTT. Its translation: CAARTGYTGELFF. The chain uses TRBV4-1 and TRBJ2-2, with TRBD1 matching over 8 bases. With V trimmed by 11 bases and J by 3 bases, 5 bases remained unmatched. The V gene's germline CDR1 is MGHRA and CDR2 YSYEKL. CDR3 length: 13 residues.

This chain uses TRBV7-9 with TRBJ1-2; D gene uncertain. The CDR3 runs to 15 residues. Trimming left V 4 bases short and J 2 bases short, with 14 bases between. Germline V gene lookup returns CDR1 SEHNR and CDR2 FQNEAQ (reference sequence). The CDR3 loop is CASSYGRTANYGYTF. The CDR3 DNA follows: TGTGCCAGCAGCTACGGAAGGACGGCCAACTATGGCTACACCTTC.

This clonotype has a handful of counts. The chain carries TRBV5-1 and TRBJ1-6; 10 positions match TRBD1. The CDR3 is 17 residues long. CDR1 SGHRS and CDR2 YFSETQ come from the germline V gene. Trimming removed 1 base from V and 10 bases from J; junction bases left unmatched: 11. The CDR3, as DNA: TGCGCCAGCAGCTTGACAGTGGTGGGGACAGGGGCCTCACCCCTCCACTTT. Translated: CASSLTVVGTGASPLHF.

Many counts were recorded for this clonotype. V and J are TRBV5-1 and TRBJ2-2, with D maybe TRBD1 (6 bases). Germline V gene lookup returns CDR1 SGHRS and CDR2 YFSETQ. CDR3 length: 15 residues. With 4 bases removed from V and 1 base from J, the gap between germline ends came to 11 bases. The CDR3 protein is CASSPGQMNTGELFF. CDR3 coding DNA: TGCGCCAGCAGCCCCGGACAGATGAACACCGGGGAGCTGTTTTTT.

This clonotype has at least ten counts. The chain carries TRBV20-1 and TRBJ1-2; 7 positions agree with TRBD1. The trim removed 6 bases at V and 4 bases at J, leaving 8 bases unmatched. The CDR3 is 13 residues long. CDR1 and CDR2 (germline): DFQATT, SNEGSKA (reference sequence). The CDR3 protein is CSAPWTGGYGYTF. Written as DNA, the CDR3 is TGCAGTGCCCCCTGGACAGGAGGCTATGGCTACACCTTC.

This clonotype has a count of ten or more. The gene calls are TRBV5-1 and TRBJ2-1, with no clear D. The CDR3 runs to 16 residues. From germline, CDR1 is SGHRS and CDR2 YFSETQ. V lost 0 bases, J lost 1 base, and 11 bases lay in between. The CDR3 reads CASSLDGPRSYNEQFF. The CDR3 coding sequence is TGCGCCAGCAGCTTGGACGGCCCTCGATCCTACAATGAGCAGTTCTTC.

This clonotype was observed many times. The rearrangement uses TRBV6-6 and TRBJ2-1; D uncertain. Trimming stripped 3 bases from V and 8 bases from J, with 5 bases between. The CDR3 contains 11 residues. Looked up from germline, CDR1 is MNHNY and CDR2 is SVGAGI (reference sequence). CDR3 in amino acids: CASSYGYEQFF. CDR3 DNA sequence: TGTGCCAGCAGTTATGGGTATGAGCAGTTCTTC.

In this sample, this clonotype turned up many times. This chain uses TRBV20-1 with TRBJ2-7, with 7 bases lining up with TRBD2. V shed 6 bases, J shed 3 bases, and the junction held 8 bases outside the gene matches. This CDR3 spans 13 amino acids. CDR1 and CDR2 (germline): DFQATT, SNEGSKA (reference sequence). CDR3 nucleotides: TGCAGTGCGACAACTAGCGCGTACTACGAGCAGTACTTC. It encodes CSATTSAYYEQYF.

This clonotype has at least ten counts. The chain links TRBV5-1 to TRBJ1-3; 8 bases line up with TRBD1. Per germline, CDR1 SGHRS and CDR2 YFSETQ. The trim removed 4 bases at V and 2 bases at J, leaving 8 bases unmatched. This CDR3 comprises 16 residues. The DNA for the CDR3 is TGCGCCAGCAGCCCGGGGGACAGGTCGGCTGGAAACACCATATATTTT. It translates to CASSPGDRSAGNTIYF.

On this clonotype: A read error may be the cause here, since a much bigger clone is one base away. This sequence joins TRBV10-3 and TRBJ2-7; either TRBD1 or TRBD2 may supply D (5 bases each). Germline values: CDR1 ENHRY, CDR2 SYGVKD. The CDR3 consists of 13 residues. In DNA form, the CDR3 reads TGTGTCATCAGAGGGGATGTCAGCTACGAGCAGTACTTC. Translated, it gives CVIRGDVSYEQYF.

The sample holds many counts of this clonotype. This chain uses TRBV5-1 with TRBJ1-1, with D tentatively TRBD1 (6 bases). The V and J ends lost 2 bases and 3 bases respectively, with 8 bases between them. From germline, CDR1 is SGHRS and CDR2 YFSETQ. The CDR3 covers 13 residues. The CDR3, as DNA: TGCGCCAGCAGCTTTCCAGGGGACACTGAAGCTTTCTTT. Its protein product is CASSFPGDTEAFF.

The sample holds one count of this clonotype. A much larger clone sits a single nucleotide away, making a read error possible. As the CDR3 is not closed by the conserved phenylalanine or tryptophan, this likely results from a read error. The V call is TRBV28, the J call TRBJ1-5; 8 nucleotides agree with TRBD1. The CDR3 is 15 residues long. CDR1 is MDHEN, CDR2 SYDVKM, per germline. The V gene end was trimmed by 4 bases and the J gene end by 3 bases; junction bases not matched to a gene: 5. In DNA, the CDR3 is TGTGCCAGCAGTTCCGGGACAGGTGCCAATCAGCCCCAGCATATT. Residues: CASSSGTGANQPQHI.

In its sample, this clonotype was seen many times. The chain employs TRBV29-1 and TRBJ2-3; 9 positions match TRBD2. CDR1 is SQVTM, CDR2 ANQGSEA, per germline. The CDR3 is 13 residues long. Losses at the gene ends were 7 bases for V and 3 bases for J; bases not matched to a gene: 5. As DNA, the CDR3 is TGCAGCGCGGCGGGAGGGAGAACAGATACGCAGTATTTT. Its translation: CSAAGGRTDTQYF.

By sample share, this clonotype is large. The chain links TRBV11-2 to TRBJ2-7, with D perhaps matching TRBD2 (5 bases). The germline V gene encodes CDR1 SGHAT and CDR2 FQNNGV. V lost 2 bases to trimming and J lost 3 bases, with 11 bases between them. The length of the CDR3 is 14 residues. CDR3 DNA sequence: TGTGCCAGCAGCTTATCCCCAGGAGGCTACGAGCAGTACTTC. Residues: CASSLSPGGYEQYF.

This sequence joins TRBV30 and TRBJ1-5; perhaps TRBD1 as D (5 bases). Trimming removed 0 bases from V and 3 bases from J, with 15 bases in between. Germline loops: CDR1 GTSNPN, CDR2 SVGIG (reference sequence). This CDR3 is built from 16 residues. CDR3 DNA: TGTGCCTGGAGTGTCCGGGGCTATATCTCCAATCAGCCCCAGCATTTT. It is translated as CAWSVRGYISNQPQHF.

The chain joins TRBV10-3 to TRBJ2-7; no firm D call. CDR3 length: 15 residues. Between the trimmed V and J ends, which lost 4 bases and 3 bases, there was a span of 16 bases. Germline CDR1 reads ENHRY; CDR2 reads SYGVKD. The CDR3 spells CAISGKANGHYEQYF. The CDR3 nucleotides read TGTGCCATCAGTGGGAAAGCAAACGGGCACTACGAGCAGTACTTC.

This clonotype appeared many times. This sequence joins TRBV10-3 and TRBJ2-5; D gene unclear. Trimming left V 1 base short and J 4 bases short, with 4 bases between. The germline V gene encodes CDR1 ENHRY and CDR2 SYGVKD. CDR3 length: 12 amino acids. In DNA form, the CDR3 reads TGTGCCATCAGTGAGTTCCGAGAGACCCAGTACTTC. Amino acids: CAISEFRETQYF.

This clonotype was picked up many times. The chain is built from TRBV9 and TRBJ2-3; unclear D gene. Germline assignment: CDR1 SGDLS and CDR2 YYNGEE. Deletions cut 0 bases from V and 2 bases from J, with 13 bases between. There are 16 residues in the CDR3. CDR3 nucleotides: TGTGCCAGCAGCGTAGCTCTGGACGGACCCACAGATACGCAGTATTTT. This translates into CASSVALDGPTDTQYF.

The sample holds many counts of this clonotype. The genes are TRBV9 and TRBJ2-1, with 8 bases lining up with TRBD2. The CDR3 has 15 amino acids. Per the germline V gene, CDR1 is SGDLS and CDR2 is YYNGEE. The V and J ends lost 0 bases and 4 bases, in that order; junction bases with no gene match: 3. The CDR3 protein is CASSVATSGYNEQFF. The CDR3 coding sequence is TGTGCCAGCAGCGTAGCTACTAGCGGATACAATGAGCAGTTCTTC.

This clonotype was counted many times. V is TRBV11-2 and J is TRBJ1-1, with a tentative D call TRBD1 (6 bases). CDR1 and CDR2 from the germline V gene are SGHAT and FQNNGV. Trimming removed 4 bases at V and 4 bases at J, with 16 bases between. There are 15 residues in the CDR3. The CDR3 is CASSSGWGAGTEAFF. For the CDR3, the DNA is TGTGCCAGCAGCTCCGGTTGGGGGGCAGGCACTGAAGCTTTCTTT. Full variable domain (rest looked up from reference TRBV11-2 and TRBJ1-1): EAGVAQSPRYKIIEKRQSVAFWCNPISGHATLYWYQQILGQGPKLLIQFQNNGVVDDSQLPKDRFSAERLKGVDSTLKIQPAKLEDSAVYLCASSSGWGAGTEAFFGQGTRLTVV.